These 6 T cell receptor beta chains were all obtained from the same sample, sequenced in a study of tissue T cells after allogeneic stem cell transplantation. Using immunoSEQ multiplex PCR, the repertoire was profiled, and TCRdb retains in-frame clones only, with some absent. The sample records roughly 2,700 clones, around 50% being singletons. Time point: mouse harvest day 14 after allogeneic transplant. Each mouse received 10^7 T-cell-depleted marrow cells plus 10^6 splenic CD5+ T cells by tail vein. The sample taken for sequencing was lymph node tissue. The receptors shown here come from a female BALB/c mouse given C57BL/6 T cells with graft-versus-host disease after an allogeneic hematopoietic cell transplant.

On this clone itself: The germline and genes are mouse ones. The read terminates 1 residue before the CDR3 end, so the remaining end is supplied by the germline J gene. The chain has TRBV26 and TRBJ2-2; 7 nucleotides agree with TRBD2. Germline V gives CDR1 KGHPV, CDR2 FQNQEV (reference sequence). With 2 bases clipped from V and 0 bases from J, the junction kept 3 bases outside the gene matches. The CDR3 covers 16 residues. The CDR3 loop is CASSLMGGANTGQLYF. CDR3 DNA (partial): TGTGCCAGCAGTCTGATGGGGGGTGCAAACACCGGGCAGCTCTAC. The full variable domain, its missing parts supplied by reference TRBV26 and TRBJ2-2, is NSKVIQTPRYLVKGQGQKAKMRCIPEKGHPVVFWYQQNKNNEFKFLINFQNQEVLQQIDMTEKRFSAECPSNSPCSLEIQSSEAGDSALYLCASSLMGGANTGQLYFGEGSKLTVL.

Remarks on this clone: Gene labels here are mouse ones. The CDR3 goes on 1 residue after the read ends, and that part is filled in from the germline J gene. The chain is built from TRBV12-2 and TRBJ2-2, with 8 bases fitting TRBD1. This CDR3 is 15 amino acids long. The J segment lost 3 bases and the V segment lost 0 bases, leaving 2 bases of the junction unmatched. Germline CDR1 reads SGHLS; CDR2 reads HYDKME. The CDR3 sequence is CASSLQGADTGQLYF. The covered CDR3 bases are TGTGCCAGCTCTCTCCAGGGGGCGGACACCGGGCAGCTCTAC.

Of note for this clone: Genes and germline come from the mouse. The read terminates 1 residue before the CDR3 end, so the remaining end is supplied by the germline J gene. The chain is built from TRBV3 and TRBJ2-7, with 12 bases fitting TRBD2. The V gene end was trimmed by 3 bases and the J gene end by 7 bases; junction bases not matched to a gene: 4. The CDR3 runs to 14 residues. Germline values: CDR1 SNHLY, CDR2 FYNGKV (reference sequence). The CDR3 sequence: CASSLDWGGGEQYF. The CDR3 DNA, read in part, is TGTGCCAGCAGCTTGGACTGGGGGGGAGGGGAACAGTAC.

Judged by abundance, this clone is hyperexpanded. All gene names here are mouse names. Read sequence stops 1 residue before the CDR3 end, and the germline J gene provides the missing end. The V and J genes are TRBV13-1 and TRBJ2-1; 8 bases agree with TRBD1. V was pared by 2 bases and J by 5 bases, with 3 bases of the junction left unmatched. CDR3 length: 14 amino acids. The germline gives CDR1 NSHNY, CDR2 SYGAGN. Incomplete CDR3 DNA: TGTGCCAGCAGTGACCGGACAGGGAATGCTGAGCAGTTC. It is translated as CASSDRTGNAEQF. The whole CDR3 reads CASSDRTGNAEQFF.

This clone was recorded a few times. The germline and genes are mouse ones. Read coverage stops 1 residue before the CDR3 terminus; the germline J gene supplies the remainder. The V call is TRBV26, the J call TRBJ2-3; TRBD1 agrees at 12 bases. CDR1 KGHPV and CDR2 FQNQEV come from the germline V gene (reference sequence). Trimming removed 4 bases from V and 3 bases from J; junction bases left unmatched: 5. This CDR3 spans 16 amino acids. The CDR3 bases that were read are TGTGCCAGCAGTCGCGGGACAGGGGGCGCCGCAGAAACGCTGTAT. It codes for CASSRGTGGAAETLY. The CDR3 reads in full as CASSRGTGGAAETLYF.

This clone occurred a few times. Gene and germline names: mouse. Coverage ceases 1 residue before the CDR3 finishes, and the germline J gene fills in the end. The chain couples TRBV3 to TRBJ2-7, with 7 bases aligning to TRBD2. The CDR3 runs 13 residues. CDR1 is SNHLY and CDR2 is FYNGKV in the germline V gene (reference sequence). V shed 1 base and J 4 bases; nucleotides not matched to a gene: 1. CDR3 loop: CASSLVLGYEQYF. CDR3 bases read: TGTGCCAGCAGCTTAGTACTGGGGTATGAACAGTAC.